Listed here are 29 T cell receptor beta chains from one sample, sequenced in a study of blood T cells in healthy people across ages. The second PCR ran about 6 to 12 cycles with a sample-barcoded 5' primer and J-beta primers. One entry per CDR3 protein, called by TCRdb with MiXCR from the 5' RACE reads. The sample shows around 1,000,000 distinct CDR3 sequences, roughly two fifths of them seen only once. Sequences were obtained from blood. The receptors were sampled from a man aged 18 to 30 in good health.

V gene TRBV3-1 combines with J gene TRBJ2-3; D may be TRBD2 (6 bases). Germline loops: CDR1 LGHDT, CDR2 YNNKEL (reference sequence). Trimming took off 0 bases at V and 2 bases at J, with 9 bases between the two ends. CDR3 size: 15 residues. Here the CDR3 reads CASSQDGLITDTQYF. Here the CDR3 DNA reads TGTGCCAGCAGCCAAGACGGACTAATCACAGATACGCAGTATTTT.

This clonotype was observed a few times. This chain uses TRBV30 with TRBJ1-1, with no clear D. The CDR3 extends over 13 amino acids. Trimming stripped 1 base from V and 5 bases from J, with 11 bases between. CDR1 and CDR2 from the germline V gene are GTSNPN and SVGIG (reference sequence). CDR3 residues: CAWSAMGGTEAFF. The DNA of the CDR3 is TGTGCCTGGAGTGCAATGGGAGGAACTGAAGCTTTCTTT. Complete variable domain (other parts from reference TRBV30 and TRBJ1-1): SQTIHQWPATLVQPVGSPLSLECTVEGTSNPNLYWYRQAAGRGLQLLFYSVGIGQISSEVPQNLSASRPQDRQFILSSKKLLLSDSGFYLCAWSAMGGTEAFFGQGTRLTVV.

This chain joins TRBV30 and TRBJ1-2; 7 nucleotides agree with TRBD1. The CDR3 extends over 15 amino acids. Losses at the gene ends were 0 bases for V and 6 bases for J; bases not matched to a gene: 10. The germline gives CDR1 GTSNPN, CDR2 SVGIG (reference sequence). This CDR3 is CAWSVTRQGKNGYTF. CDR3 nucleotide sequence: TGTGCCTGGAGTGTAACCCGACAGGGAAAGAATGGCTACACCTTC.

This sequence joins TRBV12-3 or TRBV12-4 and TRBJ2-5; D might be TRBD2 (6 bases). The CDR3 totals 15 residues. V was cut by 0 bases and J by 5 bases, with 13 bases left in between. DNA of the CDR3: TGTGCCAGCAGTTTAGCGGGGGGTCAGAGGGAGACCCAGTACTTC. It codes for CASSLAGGQRETQYF.

The V gene is TRBV2, the J gene TRBJ1-6; unclear D gene. Per germline, CDR1 SNHLY and CDR2 FYNNEI. This CDR3 is 11 amino acids long. V shed 0 bases and J shed 14 bases, with 5 bases lying between them. The CDR3 sequence is CASSEALSLHF. CDR3 coding DNA: TGTGCCAGCAGTGAAGCGCTTTCCCTCCACTTT.

The V and J genes are TRBV4-3 and TRBJ2-2; D is uncertain. The CDR3 length is 13 residues. Trimming left V 4 bases short and J 6 bases short, with 9 bases between. Germline loops: CDR1 LGHNA, CDR2 YSLEER. Here the CDR3 reads CASSPLGAGELFF. Here the CDR3 DNA reads TGCGCCAGCAGCCCCCTTGGGGCCGGGGAGCTGTTTTTT.

This clonotype was detected once. The V gene is TRBV6-5, the J gene TRBJ2-1, with D maybe TRBD2 (6 bases). The germline V gene encodes CDR1 MNHEY and CDR2 SVGAGI. V was shortened by 6 bases and J by 5 bases, with 17 bases between the two germline ends. CDR3 length: 15 residues. The CDR3 reads CASSPPSEHHNEQFF. CDR3 nucleotide sequence: TGTGCCAGCAGCCCTCCTAGCGAACACCACAATGAGCAGTTCTTC.

This chain links TRBV4-2 with TRBJ2-2; D unresolved. The germline V and J ends were trimmed by 0 bases and 7 bases, with 3 bases remaining between them. The CDR3 is 12 residues long. Germline V lookup: CDR1 LGHNA, CDR2 YNFKEQ. CDR3 sequence reads: CASSQEYGELFF. The CDR3 DNA reads as TGTGCCAGCAGCCAAGAGTACGGGGAGCTGTTTTTT.

The chain is built from TRBV5-1 and TRBJ1-4; possibly TRBD1 for D (6 bases). Trimming took 3 bases from V and 4 from J, leaving 16 bases between them. In germline, CDR1 is SGHRS, CDR2 YFSETQ. CDR3 length: 16 residues. The CDR3 DNA sequence: TGCGCCAGCAGCTACCGGCCAGGGGTTAATAATGAAAAACTGTTTTTT. Amino acids: CASSYRPGVNNEKLFF.

This clonotype turned up a few times. This chain links TRBV5-1 with TRBJ2-3, with 12 bases matching TRBD2. Germline V gene data show CDR1 as SGHRS and CDR2 as YFSETQ. CDR3 length equals 19 residues. With 4 bases clipped from V and 0 bases from J, the junction kept 12 bases outside the gene matches. DNA for the CDR3: TGCGCCAGCAGCCTCTCCAGGACTAGCGGGGCCTCTAGCACAGATACGCAGTATTTT. This gives the protein CASSLSRTSGASSTDTQYF. The entire variable domain, with the rest obtained from reference TRBV5-1 and TRBJ2-3, is as follows: KAGVTQTPRYLIKTRGQQVTLSCSPISGHRSVSWYQQTPGQGLQFLFEYFSETQRNKGNFPGRFSGRQFSNSRSEMNVSTLELGDSALYLCASSLSRTSGASSTDTQYFGPGTRLTVL.

This clonotype was picked up a small number of times. V gene TRBV20-1 combines with J gene TRBJ2-1; TRBD1 matches 7 bases. V was clipped by 1 base and J by 5 bases; unmatched bases: 5. This CDR3 comprises 14 residues. In germline, CDR1 is DFQATT, CDR2 SNEGSKA (reference sequence). The CDR3 DNA is TGCAGTGCTAGAGGAGGACAGGATCACAATGAGCAGTTCTTC. Translating gives CSARGGQDHNEQFF.

This clonotype was seen only a few times. A much larger clone is a single base away; this may be a read error. The chain carries TRBV20-1 and TRBJ1-2, with D possibly matching TRBD1 (5 bases). With 1 base removed from V and 4 bases from J, the gap between germline ends came to 16 bases. Germline lookup yields CDR1 DFQATT and CDR2 SNEGSKA (reference sequence). The CDR3 covers 15 residues. The CDR3 sequence: CSARGSKGNSYGYTF. The DNA of the CDR3 is TGCAGTGCTAGAGGATCCAAGGGGAACTCCTATGGCTACACCTTC.

This chain connects TRBV12-3 or TRBV12-4 to TRBJ1-2; no reliable D call. Between the trimmed V and J ends, which lost 6 bases and 7 bases, there was a span of 9 bases. The CDR3 has 11 residues. CDR3 region: CASREYGGYTF. CDR3 nucleotides: TGTGCCAGCAGAGAATACGGTGGCTACACCTTC.

Concerning this clonotype itself: Sequence at one end of the junction differs from germline and may be a read error. V and J are TRBV7-9 and TRBJ2-7; D is undetermined. Germline CDR1 SEHNR, CDR2 FQNEAQ (reference sequence). This CDR3 is 11 amino acids long. The DNA for the CDR3 is TGTGCCGGCAGCTATAACAATGAGCAGTACTTC. Translated: CAGSYNNEQYF.

As to this clonotype: One end of the junction fails to match germline, which may point to a read error. The rearrangement links TRBV7-3 to TRBJ2-1; no firm D call. The germline gives CDR1 SGHTA, CDR2 FQGTGA. The CDR3 consists of 15 residues. CDR3 sequence: CVSSPNPETYNEQFF. CDR3 DNA sequence: TGTGTCAGCAGCCCTAACCCTGAAACCTACAATGAGCAGTTCTTC. Supplemented by reference TRBV7-3 and TRBJ2-1, the full variable domain reads GAGVSQTPSNKVTEKGKYVELRCDPISGHTALYWYRQSLGQGPEFLIYFQGTGAADDSGLPNDRFFAVRPEGSVSTLKIQRTERGDSAVYLCVSSPNPETYNEQFFGPGTRLTVL.

V usage is TRBV30 and J usage is TRBJ2-5; no firm D call. The germline gives CDR1 GTSNPN, CDR2 SVGIG (reference sequence). Trimming shortened V by 0 bases and J by 5 bases, and 16 bases separated the two germline ends. The CDR3 is 15 residues long. The CDR3 sequence is CAWSVQSGTRETQYF. The CDR3 nucleotides are TGTGCCTGGAGTGTACAATCAGGAACGAGGGAGACCCAGTACTTC.

The chain is built from TRBV4-1 and TRBJ2-7, with a tentative D call TRBD1 (5 bases). The CDR3 runs to 12 residues. Germline CDR1 MGHRA, CDR2 YSYEKL. With 0 bases removed from V and 6 bases from J, the gap between germline ends came to 6 bases. CDR3 bases: TGCGCCAGCAGCCAAGAGGGGCCCGAGCAGTACTTC. It is translated as CASSQEGPEQYF.

The rearrangement uses TRBV29-1 and TRBJ2-7; no clear D. Germline loops: CDR1 SQVTM, CDR2 ANQGSEA. CDR3 size: 13 residues. Trimming removed 2 bases from V and 0 bases from J, with 8 bases in between. CDR3 protein: CSVETSSSYEQYF. CDR3 nucleotides: TGCAGCGTTGAAACATCGAGCTCCTACGAGCAGTACTTC.

The chain joins TRBV4-3 to TRBJ2-7; no clear D. V gave up 2 bases and J gave up 7 bases, with 12 bases separating them. Looked up from germline, CDR1 is LGHNA and CDR2 is YSLEER. The CDR3 runs 13 residues. DNA for the CDR3: TGCGCCAGCAGCCAACAGCCTTACAATGAGCAGTACTTC. Translating gives CASSQQPYNEQYF.

This clonotype was counted between two and nine times. This chain links TRBV5-4 with TRBJ1-6; a weak D match, TRBD1 (5 bases). CDR1 SGHNT and CDR2 YYREEE come from the germline V gene (reference sequence). This CDR3 is 21 amino acids long. V was clipped by 4 bases and J by 0 bases, with 26 bases between them. This chain's CDR3 is CASSELTAPDPLSSYNSPLHF. CDR3 coding DNA: TGTGCCAGCAGCGAATTGACAGCCCCGGATCCCCTCAGCTCCTATAATTCACCCCTCCACTTT.

This clonotype was counted only a few times. The chain combines TRBV27 with TRBJ1-2, with 7 bases lining up with TRBD1. V trimming: 4 bases; J trimming: 8 bases; junction bases outside the gene matches: 10. The CDR3 is 14 residues long. Germline V CDR1 and CDR2: MNHEY, SMNVEV (reference sequence). CDR3 protein: CASSYRQGGRGYTF. For the CDR3, the DNA is TGTGCCAGCAGTTACCGACAGGGTGGCCGAGGCTACACCTTC.

The chain is built from TRBV27 and TRBJ2-4; 9 bases agree with TRBD1. Germline CDR1 MNHEY, CDR2 SMNVEV (reference sequence). CDR3 length equals 15 residues. With 4 bases clipped from V and 14 bases from J, the junction kept 15 bases outside the gene matches. The CDR3 reads CASSYAKTGGGGEYF. CDR3 DNA: TGTGCCAGCAGTTACGCGAAAACAGGGGGCGGGGGAGAGTACTTC.

The chain recombines TRBV20-1 with TRBJ2-3; 10 positions match TRBD2. Germline CDR1 is DFQATT and CDR2 is SNEGSKA (reference sequence). Trimming at V came to 5 bases and at J to 9 bases, leaving 14 bases not matched to a gene. This CDR3 is built from 15 residues. In DNA form, the CDR3 reads TGCAGTGCTGACCAAACTAGCGGGGCGTCCGGGACGCAGTATTTT. Translating it yields CSADQTSGASGTQYF.

This clonotype was seen once. The J gene is TRBJ2-6, the V gene TRBV29-1, with D possibly being TRBD1 (6 bases). V was cut by 0 bases and J by 2 bases, with 8 bases left in between. The CDR3 is 15 amino acids. Germline V gene lookup returns CDR1 SQVTM and CDR2 ANQGSEA. Here the CDR3 DNA reads TGCAGCGTTGAAGATCCAGGGGCTGGGGCCAACGTCCTGACTTTC. This codes for CSVEDPGAGANVLTF.

Regarding this clonotype: This may be a read error: a much more frequent sequence differs by one nucleotide. The V call is TRBV12-3 or TRBV12-4, the J call TRBJ1-4; a weak D match, TRBD1 (6 bases). This CDR3 has 15 residues. Here the CDR3 DNA reads TGTACCAGCAGTTTTGGGGGGCGGTCAAATGAAAAACTGTTTTTT. This gives the protein CTSSFGGRSNEKLFF.

This clonotype was seen only a few times. J is TRBJ1-1 and V is TRBV10-3; a weak D match, TRBD1 (6 bases). The CDR3 length is 15 residues. Trimming left V 3 bases short and J 1 base short, with 12 bases between. Germline V gene lookup returns CDR1 ENHRY and CDR2 SYGVKD. The CDR3 nucleotides read TGTGCCATCAGTGACCCAACAGGGTCGAACACTGAAGCTTTCTTT. It encodes CAISDPTGSNTEAFF.

This clonotype was counted between two and nine times. This clone may be a read error of a much larger clone one base away. The chain's CDR3 is CASGPPPGRGDHYNEQYF. The DNA for the CDR3 is TGTGCTAGTGGCCCACCTCCAGGGAGGGGGGACCATTACAATGAGCAGTACTTC. The chain joins TRBV12-5 to TRBJ2-5; a possible D gene is TRBD2 (7 bases). CDR1 and CDR2 (germline): LGHNT, FRNRAP. The CDR3 covers 18 residues. Trimming removed 6 bases at V and 11 bases at J, with 34 bases between.

The rearrangement uses TRBV9 and TRBJ1-5, with unresolved D. Trimming pared 3 bases from V and 4 bases from J, leaving 14 bases between. Germline V gene lookup returns CDR1 SGDLS and CDR2 YYNGEE. There are 15 residues in the CDR3. CDR3 in DNA: TGTGCCAGCAGCGCTGGCGGGATTAGGAATCAGCCCCAGCATTTT. It encodes CASSAGGIRNQPQHF. The full variable domain, its missing parts supplied by reference TRBV9 and TRBJ1-5, is DSGVTQTPKHLITATGQRVTLRCSPRSGDLSVYWYQQSLDQGLQFLIQYYNGEERAKGNILERFSAQQFPDLHSELNLSSLELGDSALYFCASSAGGIRNQPQHFGDGTRLSIL.

V and J are TRBV7-2 and TRBJ1-1; the match to TRBD1 covers 7 bases. Losses at the gene ends were 4 bases for V and 14 bases for J; bases not matched to a gene: 10. CDR1 and CDR2 from the germline V gene are SGHTA and FQGNSA. CDR3 length equals 12 residues. The CDR3 sequence: CASSSPGQKRFF. The CDR3 DNA sequence: TGTGCCAGCAGCTCGCCGGGACAGAAAAGGTTCTTT.